The rows below give T cell receptor beta chains drawn from one sample of a study of blood T cell repertoires in COVID-19. Assay used: immunoSEQ multiplex PCR; TCRdb lists only in-frame clones, some missing. Of over 20,000 clones listed, 88% were seen once; the top ten hold around 11%. What was sequenced was peripheral blood. Every receptor here comes from a human donor in a cohort sampled during active COVID-19. The donor label of this sample is uncertain. Each CDR3 is given with its conserved first and last residue. The D gene is left open where the match is weak. A clone size is listed for some rows: how often the clone was seen (once, few, many), or a class if it is expanded.

NA,TRBJ1-5,TRBV27,few,TGTGCCTCGGGGGGCAATCAGCCCCAGCATTTT,CASGGNQPQHF
TRBD1,TRBJ1-2,TRBV3-1/TRBV3-2,NA,TGTGCCAGCAGCCAAGGGACAGGTCATCAACAGCGGTCCACCTTC,CASSQGTGHQQRSTF
TRBD1,TRBJ2-5,TRBV4-2,NA,TGTGCCAGTAGCCGGGACAGTGAAGAGACCCAGTACTTC,CASSRDSEETQYF
TRBD2,TRBJ2-7,TRBV7-2,NA,TGTGCCAGCATCTACCCCCAGGGACTAGCGGTGCACGAGCAGTACTTC,CASIYPQGLAVHEQYF
NA,TRBJ2-7,TRBV12-3/TRBV12-4,NA,TGTGCCAGCAGTCTTGACAGATACGGAGAGCAGTACTTC,CASSLDRYGEQYF
TRBD2,TRBJ2-7,TRBV5-1,NA,TGCGCCAGCAGTTTTGGACTAGCGGCGTACTCCTACGAGCAGTACTTC,CASSFGLAAYSYEQYF
NA,TRBJ2-5,TRBV12-3/TRBV12-4,NA,TGTGCCAGCAGGTCTCAAGAGACCCAGTACTTC,CASRSQETQYF
NA,TRBJ1-6,TRBV28,NA,TGTGCCAGCAGTTTACGACGGGAGAATTCACCCCTCCACTTT,CASSLRRENSPLHF
NA,TRBJ1-4,TRBV13,once,TGTGCCAGCACCAACGCCGGGTCCTTCGGGGAAAAACTGTTTTTT,CASTNAGSFGEKLFF
TRBD2,TRBJ2-5,TRBV5-1,NA,TGCGCCAGCGAGCTGGGCGGGAGCACGGAGACCCAGTACTTC,CASELGGSTETQYF
NA,TRBJ1-5,TRBV6-2/TRBV6-3,NA,NA,CASSIDSSSGPQHF
TRBD2,TRBJ2-5,TRBV27,NA,TGTGCCAGCTGTTTGGGGGGGAGGGCTTGGGAGACCCAGTACTTC,CASCLGGRAWETQYF
NA,TRBJ2-3,TRBV4-1,NA,TGCGCCAGCAGCCAAGATACAACAGATACGCAGTATTTT,CASSQDTTDTQYF
NA,TRBJ1-3,TRBV5-1,NA,TGCGCCAGCAGCCCCGGGGACATCGGAAACACCATATATTTT,CASSPGDIGNTIYF
NA,TRBJ2-3,TRBV24-1,NA,TGTGCCACCAGTGACCCCGGTAGCACAGATACGCAGTATTTT,CATSDPGSTDTQYF
NA,TRBJ1-2,TRBV20-1,NA,TGCAGTGCTAGTAAGGGACTCCCTTATGGCTACACCTTC,CSASKGLPYGYTF
NA,TRBJ2-1,TRBV5-8,NA,TGTGCCAGCAGCCTAGGTCCTGGCAATGAGCAGTTCTTC,CASSLGPGNEQFF
NA,TRBJ1-1,TRBV27,NA,TGTGCCAGCAGTTTAGAATGGGCAATGAACACTGAAGCTTTCTTT,CASSLEWAMNTEAFF
NA,TRBJ2-3,TRBV5-4,NA,TGTGCCAGCAGCTTGGACCAGGGTAGCACAGATACGCAGTATTTT,CASSLDQGSTDTQYF
NA,TRBJ2-1,TRBV30,NA,TGTGCCTGGAGTGTACGCGGGGACTACAATGAGCAGTTCTTC,CAWSVRGDYNEQFF
TRBD1,TRBJ1-5,TRBV5-8,NA,TGTGCCAGCAGTCGGGACAGGGCCTATCAGCCCCAGCATTTT,CASSRDRAYQPQHF
NA,TRBJ2-2,TRBV5-8,NA,TGTGCCAGCAGCTGGGAGGCAGCGAACACCGGGGAGCTGTTTTTT,CASSWEAANTGELFF
NA,TRBJ1-6,TRBV18,NA,TGTGCCAGCTCACCACAGGGGTTTGGTTCACCCCTCCACTTT,CASSPQGFGSPLHF
NA,TRBJ2-1,TRBV3-1/TRBV3-2,NA,NA,CASSTSGGSKHEQFF
NA,TRBJ2-1,TRBV20-1,NA,TGCAGTGCTAGTTACAGCTACAATGAGCAGTTCTTC,CSASYSYNEQFF
NA,TRBJ2-2,TRBV5-5,NA,TGTGCCAGCAGCTTGGGTCCAACGAACACCGGGGAGCTGTTTTTT,CASSLGPTNTGELFF
TRBD2,TRBJ2-7,TRBV2,NA,TGTGCCAGCAGTGAAACGATATACCAGACTAGCGGGAACTCCTACGAGCAGTACTTC,CASSETIYQTSGNSYEQYF